Shown below are 25 T cell receptor beta chains from a single sample sequenced in a study of T cells after yellow fever vaccination. From the 5' RACE reads, TCRdb called clonotypes with MiXCR, one entry per CDR3 protein. In the table there are about 49,000 distinct CDR3 sequences, approximately 7% of which are singletons. The starting material was CD8+ T cells sorted from PBMCs, obtained around 16 days after the first yellow fever vaccination. These receptors all come from a man aged 18 to 30 who received the YFV17D yellow fever vaccine.

This clonotype has at least ten counts. V is TRBV11-1 and J is TRBJ2-7; D not certain. CDR3 size: 13 residues. Germline values: CDR1 SGHAT, CDR2 FQDESV (reference sequence). V gave up 3 bases and J gave up 3 bases, with 9 bases separating them. The CDR3 DNA is TGTGCCAGCAGCTTTTCCCAATACTACGAGCAGTACGTC. Protein sequence: CASSFSQYYEQYV.

This clonotype has at least ten counts. This sequence joins TRBV5-1 and TRBJ1-1; D unresolved. The CDR3 totals 14 residues. V was clipped by 1 base and J by 3 bases, with 10 bases between them. Germline CDR1 is SGHRS and CDR2 is YFSETQ. CDR3 in DNA: TGCGCCAGCAGCTTGCGCGAGAGGGACACTGAAGCTTTCTTT. Residues: CASSLRERDTEAFF.

This clonotype showed up just a few times. The rearrangement links TRBV30 to TRBJ2-3; TRBD2 might be the D (7 bases). The germline V and J ends were trimmed by 4 bases and 6 bases, with 20 bases remaining between them. The CDR3 is 15 residues long. The germline V gene encodes CDR1 GTSNPN and CDR2 SVGIG (reference sequence). CDR3 nucleotide sequence: TGTGCCTGGAATCGGGTGGGGGGGGCCTTTGATACGCAGTATTTT. This sequence encodes CAWNRVGGAFDTQYF.

This clonotype was counted ten times or more. V is TRBV7-9 and J is TRBJ2-3; the D gene is possibly TRBD2 (6 bases). From germline, CDR1 is SEHNR and CDR2 FQNEAQ (reference sequence). The CDR3 consists of 13 residues. The V end lost 6 bases, the J end lost 6 bases, and 13 bases lay between the germline ends. The CDR3 DNA is TGTGCCAGCAGTTCGACTAGTTCTGATACGCAGTATTTT. This encodes CASSSTSSDTQYF.

This clonotype was detected many times. The V call is TRBV6-7, the J call TRBJ2-5; 8 nucleotides line up with TRBD2. TRBV6-7 is an ORF, and what it does is uncertain. V was clipped by 4 bases and J by 0 bases; unmatched bases: 7. The CDR3 runs to 16 residues. Written as DNA, the CDR3 is TGTGCCAGCAGTTGGAAGCGGGGGCGAAACCAAGAGACCCAGTACTTC. Amino acids: CASSWKRGRNQETQYF.

The sample holds many counts of this clonotype. V gene TRBV2 combines with J gene TRBJ2-1; unclear D gene. Germline V CDR1 and CDR2: SNHLY, FYNNEI. The CDR3 covers 15 residues. Trimming shortened V by 3 bases and J by 2 bases, and 11 bases separated the two germline ends. The CDR3 DNA follows: TGTGCCAGCAGTGACGGCAGATGGGCCTACAATGAGCAGTTCTTC. This sequence encodes CASSDGRWAYNEQFF.

At least ten counts were recorded for this clonotype. The V gene is TRBV7-9, the J gene TRBJ1-5; D unclear. This CDR3 is 12 amino acids long. V lost 3 bases, J lost 7 bases, and 7 bases lay in between. CDR1 SEHNR and CDR2 FQNEAQ come from the germline V gene (reference sequence). This CDR3 is CASSFDGQPQHF. As DNA, the CDR3 is TGTGCCAGCAGCTTTGATGGGCAGCCCCAGCATTTT.

With regard to this clonotype: A much larger clone is a single base away; this may be a read error. The chain uses TRBV12-5 and TRBJ2-1; 9 bases are a match to TRBD2. The germline V gene has CDR1 LGHNT and CDR2 FRNRAP. The CDR3 is 15 amino acids. The DNA for the CDR3 is TGTGCTAGTGGAATAGCGGGGGCACTCTACAATGACCAGTTCTTC. Protein product: CASGIAGALYNDQFF.

This clonotype was seen ten or more times. The chain is built from TRBV12-3 or TRBV12-4 and TRBJ1-1; perhaps TRBD1 as D (5 bases). The CDR3 is 15 amino acids. The V and J ends lost 2 bases and 1 base respectively, with 11 bases between them. The CDR3 bases are TGTGCCAGCAGTTTATACGGGGGGTCGAACACTGAAGCTTTCTTT. Its protein product is CASSLYGGSNTEAFF.

The V call is TRBV19, the J call TRBJ1-1; D gene uncertain. Trimming left V 6 bases short and J 2 bases short, with 16 bases between. The CDR3 loop spans 15 amino acids. Germline V gives CDR1 LNHDA, CDR2 SQIVND (reference sequence). CDR3 in amino acids: CASSPRRASNTEAFF. The CDR3 DNA follows: TGTGCCAGTAGCCCACGAAGGGCGAGTAACACTGAAGCTTTCTTT.

This clonotype was recorded many times. The chain uses TRBV4-2 and TRBJ1-1; D unclear. The CDR3 sequence is 13 residues long. V was trimmed by 0 bases and J by 3 bases, leaving 5 bases between them. Per germline, CDR1 LGHNA and CDR2 YNFKEQ. The CDR3 DNA follows: TGTGCCAGCAGCCAAGAAGCCGACACTGAAGCTTTCTTT. It is translated as CASSQEADTEAFF.

As for this clonotype: A read error may explain this, as a much larger clone is one base away. V and J are TRBV7-9 and TRBJ2-3; possible D gene TRBD1, 6 bases. The length of the CDR3 is 16 residues. The germline CDR1 and CDR2 sequences are SEHNR and FQNEAQ (reference sequence). The CDR3 loop is CAISFYKDSSTDTQYF. The CDR3 coding sequence is TGTGCCATCAGCTTCTATAAGGACAGCTCCACAGATACGCAGTATTTT.

The chain is built from TRBV12-3 or TRBV12-4 and TRBJ1-5; perhaps TRBD1 as D (5 bases). The CDR3 has 14 amino acids. V shed 6 bases and J shed 6 bases, with 15 bases lying between them. The chain's CDR3 is CASSPPGGSQPQHF. The CDR3 bases are TGTGCCAGCAGCCCTCCGGGGGGGAGTCAGCCCCAGCATTTT.

This clonotype was seen repeatedly, ten times or more. This rearrangement joins TRBV5-1 to TRBJ2-1, with TRBD2 as a possible D gene (6 bases). This CDR3 has 16 amino acids. From germline, CDR1 is SGHRS and CDR2 YFSETQ. Trimming removed 4 bases from V and 10 bases from J, with 24 bases in between. The CDR3 DNA sequence: TGCGCCAGCAGCCCTTGGGACTTACCCAACCGGTCGGAGCAGTTCTTC. Protein: CASSPWDLPNRSEQFF.

At least ten counts were recorded for this clonotype. For the CDR3, the DNA is TGTGCCAGTAGTCGCACTCGGACAGGGGGCTCCTACGAGCAGTACTTC. The encoded protein is CASSRTRTGGSYEQYF. The chain joins TRBV19 to TRBJ2-7; 10 positions agree with TRBD1. J lost 0 bases, V lost 5 bases, and 7 bases had no gene match. In germline, CDR1 is LNHDA, CDR2 SQIVND (reference sequence). The CDR3 sequence is 16 residues long. The complete variable domain, with remaining parts taken from reference TRBV19 and TRBJ2-7, reads DGGITQSPKYLFRKEGQNVTLSCEQNLNHDAMYWYRQDPGQGLRLIYYSQIVNDFQKGDIAEGYSVSREKKESFPLTVTSAQKNPTAFYLCASSRTRTGGSYEQYFGPGTRLTVT.

This clonotype occurred a few times. This chain links TRBV12-3 or TRBV12-4 with TRBJ2-5; 9 positions match TRBD2. The CDR3 runs to 16 residues. The V segment lost 3 bases and the J segment 2 bases; nucleotides outside the gene matches: 7. In nucleotides, the CDR3 is TGTGCCAGCAGTTTTTGGCTAGCGGGGACACAAGAGACCCAGTACTTC. As protein: CASSFWLAGTQETQYF.

This clonotype was detected ten times or more. The chain employs TRBV6-5 and TRBJ1-6, with no clear D. Germline assignment: CDR1 MNHEY and CDR2 SVGAGI. V shed 0 bases and J shed 11 bases, with 8 bases lying between them. The CDR3 runs to 13 residues. The CDR3 DNA reads TGTGCCAGCAGTTACTCCGTCAGCGCACCCCTCCACTTT. Its protein is CASSYSVSAPLHF.

The chain has TRBV9 and TRBJ2-1, with D uncertain. Germline values: CDR1 SGDLS, CDR2 YYNGEE. Trimming removed 0 bases from V and 7 bases from J, with 5 bases in between. The CDR3 spans 12 residues. DNA of the CDR3: TGTGCCAGCAGCGTAGTTTCAAATGAGCAGTTCTTC. Translation gives CASSVVSNEQFF.

At least ten counts were recorded for this clonotype. This chain connects TRBV6-2 or TRBV6-3 to TRBJ1-4, with D hard to call. The V gene lost 0 bases and the J gene lost 0 bases, with 11 bases spanning the gap. This CDR3 is 17 amino acids long. CDR1 is MNHEY and CDR2 is SVGEGT in the germline V gene. CDR3 nucleotides: TGTGCCAGCAGTTACTCGAGATTACGAACAACTAATGAAAAACTGTTTTTT. Amino acids: CASSYSRLRTTNEKLFF.

This clonotype showed up many times. The chain has TRBV30 and TRBJ2-3; D gene uncertain. The germline CDR1 and CDR2 sequences are GTSNPN and SVGIG (reference sequence). CDR3 length equals 11 residues. V dropped 1 base and J dropped 5 bases, with 4 bases sitting between them. CDR3 nucleotides: TGTGCCTGGAGTGGGCAAGATACGCAGTATTTT. Translated: CAWSGQDTQYF.

There are a few counts of this clonotype. The chain recombines TRBV5-4 with TRBJ1-5, with TRBD1 matching over 9 bases. After removal of 6 bases from V and 7 bases from J, the junction contained 5 bases not matched to a gene. The CDR3 spans 13 residues. Germline lookup yields CDR1 SGHNT and CDR2 YYREEE (reference sequence). This CDR3 reads CASTDRGGQPQHF. CDR3 in DNA: TGTGCCAGCACCGACAGGGGGGGGCAGCCCCAGCATTTT.

The table lists this clonotype with many counts. The chain carries TRBV5-5 and TRBJ2-1; tentative D call: TRBD1 (5 bases). Per the germline V gene, CDR1 is SGHKS and CDR2 is YYEKEE (reference sequence). The CDR3 is 14 residues long. V gave up 4 bases and J gave up 5 bases, with 13 bases separating them. The CDR3 sequence is CASSRLGQDNEQFF. CDR3 bases: TGTGCCAGCAGCCGGCTGGGGCAGGACAATGAGCAGTTCTTC.

This chain uses TRBV7-6 with TRBJ1-1; 8 nucleotides line up with TRBD1. Germline V lookup: CDR1 SGHVS, CDR2 FNYEAQ. The CDR3 totals 16 residues. The J segment lost 0 bases and the V segment lost 5 bases, leaving 8 bases of the junction unmatched. CDR3: CASSIQDRGMNTEAFF. Written as DNA, the CDR3 is TGTGCCAGCAGCATCCAAGACAGGGGCATGAACACTGAAGCTTTCTTT.

This clonotype was counted at least ten times. The rearrangement joins TRBV12-3 or TRBV12-4 to TRBJ2-1; 11 bases map to TRBD2. This CDR3 region has 14 residues. With 7 bases clipped from V and 3 bases from J, the junction kept 2 bases outside the gene matches. CDR3: CASTGTSGYNEQFF. The CDR3 DNA reads as TGTGCCAGCACCGGGACTAGCGGCTACAATGAGCAGTTCTTC.

This clonotype occurred a few times. V usage is TRBV12-3 or TRBV12-4 and J usage is TRBJ1-2; D gene unclear. The CDR3 runs 14 residues. Trimming pared 4 bases from V and 5 bases from J, leaving 14 bases between. CDR3 bases: TGTGCCAGCAGTTGGATACACCTAGGGTATGGCTACACCTTC. Amino acids: CASSWIHLGYGYTF.